The 9 T cell receptor beta chains in this list originate from one sample, sequenced in a study of cytomegalovirus exposure and HLA in healthy donors. Primers: 60 Vbeta forward and 13 Jbeta reverse. Clones were read by immunoSEQ multiplex PCR, and TCRdb kept only the in-frame ones, dropping some. The table has roughly 150,000 clones, about three quarters seen once. The material sequenced was PBMCs. Every receptor here comes from a man aged 25-45 years in good health and CMV-seropositive.

The chain is built from TRBV11-3 and TRBJ2-7, with a tentative D call TRBD1 (6 bases). V was shortened by 0 bases and J by 1 base, with 7 bases between the two germline ends. Germline CDR1 reads SGHNT; CDR2 reads YENEEA. This CDR3 contains 14 residues. Here the CDR3 reads CASSLEGGSYEQYF. CDR3 bases: TGTGCCAGCAGCTTAGAAGGGGGTTCCTACGAGCAGTACTTC.

This chain uses TRBV9 with TRBJ1-3, with 8 positions matching TRBD1. The CDR3 runs 17 residues. Germline-derived CDR1 and CDR2 are SGDLS and YYNGEE. The junction had 11 bases not matched to a gene; V was cut back by 3 bases and J by 3 bases. CDR3 bases: TGTGCCAGCAGCGAACATCCGACAGGGGACGGTGGAAACACCATATATTTT. As protein: CASSEHPTGDGGNTIYF.

This chain connects TRBV7-9 to TRBJ1-1; possibly TRBD1 for D (5 bases). Germline V gene lookup returns CDR1 SEHNR and CDR2 FQNEAQ (reference sequence). The CDR3 is made up of 14 amino acids. The V gene lost 11 bases and the J gene lost 7 bases, with 23 bases spanning the gap. This chain's CDR3 is CAGLSQDALIEAFF. DNA of the CDR3: TGTGCCGGATTGTCACAGGATGCCCTAATTGAAGCTTTCTTT.

CDR3 residues: CASSIRTSVRSYEQYF. CDR3 sequence (DNA): TGTGCCAGCAGCATCCGGACTAGCGTAAGGTCCTACGAGCAGTACTTC. V is TRBV13 and J is TRBJ2-7; 9 bases are shared with TRBD2. After removal of 5 bases from V and 1 base from J, the junction contained 9 bases not matched to a gene. CDR3 length equals 16 residues. CDR1 is PRHDT and CDR2 is FYEKMQ in the germline V gene (reference sequence).

The J gene is TRBJ2-3, the V gene TRBV7-2; 10 nucleotides agree with TRBD2. Germline V gene sequence: CDR1 SGHTA, CDR2 FQGNSA. The CDR3 length is 16 residues. The V gene end was trimmed by 0 bases and the J gene end by 7 bases; junction bases not matched to a gene: 7. The DNA of the CDR3 is TGTGCCAGCAGCTTAGCGGCTAGCGGGAGTTCCTATACGCAGTATTTT. This translates into CASSLAASGSSYTQYF. Full variable domain (rest looked up from reference TRBV7-2 and TRBJ2-3): GAGVSQSPSNKVTEKGKDVELRCDPISGHTALYWYRQSLGQGLEFLIYFQGNSAPDKSGLPSDRFSAERTGGSVSTLTIQRTQQEDSAVYLCASSLAASGSSYTQYFGPGTRLTVL.

For this clone: The junction does not match germline at one end; this may be a read error. The chain employs TRBV19 and TRBJ2-1; a possible D gene is TRBD2 (5 bases). This CDR3 has 16 residues. CDR1 LNHDA and CDR2 SQIVND come from the germline V gene (reference sequence). For the CDR3, the DNA is TGTGTCAGTAGTCTCTGGACTCTTAGCTCCTACAATGAGCAGTTCTTC. This codes for CVSSLWTLSSYNEQFF.

DNA of the CDR3: TGTGCCAGCAGCCTCCTAGCGGGAACGGCCGTGAATGAGCAGTTCTTC. Its translation: CASSLLAGTAVNEQFF. The rearrangement links TRBV5-5 to TRBJ2-1, with TRBD2 identical over 9 bases. The CDR3 loop spans 16 amino acids. The V gene end was trimmed by 4 bases and the J gene end by 7 bases; junction bases not matched to a gene: 12. Germline lookup yields CDR1 SGHKS and CDR2 YYEKEE (reference sequence).

V usage is TRBV30 and J usage is TRBJ2-7; D is possibly TRBD1 (6 bases). The germline V gene encodes CDR1 GTSNPN and CDR2 SVGIG (reference sequence). The germline V and J ends were trimmed by 3 bases and 4 bases, with 13 bases remaining between them. This CDR3 spans 13 amino acids. CDR3: CAWRSRGSYEQYF. CDR3 nucleotide sequence: TGTGCCTGGAGATCGAGGGGGAGTTACGAGCAGTACTTC.

The chain carries TRBV28 and TRBJ2-1; 8 bases fit TRBD2. V was clipped by 6 bases and J by 0 bases; unmatched bases: 7. The CDR3 is 16 amino acids. Germline-derived CDR1 and CDR2 are MDHEN and SYDVKM. This chain's CDR3 is CASSTVAGISYNEQFF. The CDR3 DNA reads as TGTGCCAGCAGCACCGTAGCGGGAATCTCCTACAATGAGCAGTTCTTC.